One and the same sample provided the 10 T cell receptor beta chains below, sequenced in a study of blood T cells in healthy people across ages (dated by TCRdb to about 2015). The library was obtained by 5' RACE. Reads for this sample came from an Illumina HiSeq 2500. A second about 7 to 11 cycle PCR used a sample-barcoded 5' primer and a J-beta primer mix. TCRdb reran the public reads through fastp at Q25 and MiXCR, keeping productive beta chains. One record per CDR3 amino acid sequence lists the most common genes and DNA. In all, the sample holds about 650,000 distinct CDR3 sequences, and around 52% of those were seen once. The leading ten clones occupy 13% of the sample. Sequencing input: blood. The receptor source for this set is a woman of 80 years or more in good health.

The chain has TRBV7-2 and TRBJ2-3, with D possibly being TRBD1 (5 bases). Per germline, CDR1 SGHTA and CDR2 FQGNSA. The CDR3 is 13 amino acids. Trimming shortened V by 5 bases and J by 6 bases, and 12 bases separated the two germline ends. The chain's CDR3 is CASSLIAGDTQYF. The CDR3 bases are TGTGCCAGCAGCCTAATAGCAGGGGATACGCAGTATTTT.

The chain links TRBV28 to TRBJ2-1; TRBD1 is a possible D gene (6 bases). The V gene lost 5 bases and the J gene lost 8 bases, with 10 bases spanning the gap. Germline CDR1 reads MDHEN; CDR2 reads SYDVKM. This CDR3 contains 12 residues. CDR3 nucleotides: TGTGCCAGCAGTGGGGGCTCGGATGAGCAGTTCTTC. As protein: CASSGGSDEQFF. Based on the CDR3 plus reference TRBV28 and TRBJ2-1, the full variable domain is DVKVTQSSRYLVKRTGEKVFLECVQDMDHENMFWYRQDPGLGLRLIYFSYDVKMKEKGDIPEGYSVSREKKERFSLILESASTNQTSMYLCASSGGSDEQFFGPGTRLTVL.

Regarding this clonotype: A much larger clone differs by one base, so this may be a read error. The CDR3 sequence is CASSYSPELRGTGELFF. The CDR3 nucleotides read TGTGCCAGCAGTTACTCTCCAGAGCTTCGGGGCACCGGGGAGCTGTTTTTT. The gene calls are TRBV6-6 and TRBJ2-2; a weak D match, TRBD2 (5 bases). Germline-derived CDR1 and CDR2 are MNHNY and SVGAGI (reference sequence). The CDR3 totals 17 residues. With 0 bases removed from V and 4 bases from J, the gap between germline ends came to 15 bases.

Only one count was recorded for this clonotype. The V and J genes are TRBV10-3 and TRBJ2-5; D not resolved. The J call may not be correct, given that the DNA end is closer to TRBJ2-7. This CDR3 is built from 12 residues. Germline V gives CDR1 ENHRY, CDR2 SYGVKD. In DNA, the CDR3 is TGTGCCATCGGGAACGGCAACTACGAGCAGTACTTC. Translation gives CAIGNGNYEQYF.

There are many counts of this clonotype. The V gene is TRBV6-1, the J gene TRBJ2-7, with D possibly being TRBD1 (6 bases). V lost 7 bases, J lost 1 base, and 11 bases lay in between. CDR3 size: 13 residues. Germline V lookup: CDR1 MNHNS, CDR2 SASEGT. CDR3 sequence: CASTVTGSYEQYF. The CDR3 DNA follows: TGTGCCAGCACGGTGACAGGATCCTACGAGCAGTACTTC.

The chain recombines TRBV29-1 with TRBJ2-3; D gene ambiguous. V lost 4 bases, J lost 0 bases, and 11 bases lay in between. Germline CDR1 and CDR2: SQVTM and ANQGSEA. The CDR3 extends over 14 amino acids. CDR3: CSVVVGVSTDTQYF. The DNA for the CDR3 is TGCAGCGTTGTGGTCGGAGTAAGCACAGATACGCAGTATTTT.

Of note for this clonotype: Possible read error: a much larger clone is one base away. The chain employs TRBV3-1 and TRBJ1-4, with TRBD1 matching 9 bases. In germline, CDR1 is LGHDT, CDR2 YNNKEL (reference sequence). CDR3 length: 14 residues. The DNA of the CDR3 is TGTGCCGGCAGCCCGGACAGGGGAGACGAAAAACTGTTTTTT. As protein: CAGSPDRGDEKLFF.

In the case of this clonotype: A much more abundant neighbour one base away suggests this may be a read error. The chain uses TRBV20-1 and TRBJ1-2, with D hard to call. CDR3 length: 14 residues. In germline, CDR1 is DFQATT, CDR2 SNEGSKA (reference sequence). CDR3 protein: CSTRDPGANYGYTF. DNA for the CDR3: TGCAGTACTAGAGACCCAGGAGCTAACTATGGCTACACCTTC.

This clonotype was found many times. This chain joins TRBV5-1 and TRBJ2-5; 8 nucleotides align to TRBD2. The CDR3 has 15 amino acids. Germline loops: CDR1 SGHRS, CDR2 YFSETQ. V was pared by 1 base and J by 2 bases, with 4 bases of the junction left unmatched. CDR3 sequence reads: CASSLYSGVQETQYF. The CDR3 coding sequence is TGCGCCAGCAGCTTGTATAGCGGGGTTCAAGAGACCCAGTACTTC. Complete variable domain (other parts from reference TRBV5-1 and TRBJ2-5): KAGVTQTPRYLIKTRGQQVTLSCSPISGHRSVSWYQQTPGQGLQFLFEYFSETQRNKGNFPGRFSGRQFSNSRSEMNVSTLELGDSALYLCASSLYSGVQETQYFGPGTRLLVL.

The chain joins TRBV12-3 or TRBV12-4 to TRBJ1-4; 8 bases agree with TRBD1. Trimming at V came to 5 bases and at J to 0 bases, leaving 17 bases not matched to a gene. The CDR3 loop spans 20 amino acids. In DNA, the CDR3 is TGTGCCAGCAGTCGTCTCAGGGGGCGTGGGATTATTGCAACTAATGAAAAACTGTTTTTT. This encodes CASSRLRGRGIIATNEKLFF.